These T cell receptor beta chains were read from a single sample in a study of T cell responses to AZD1222 COVID-19 vaccine. The assay was immunoSEQ multiplex PCR, and TCRdb's table has in-frame clones only and misses some. This sample has about 100,000 clones, with approximately 87% found just once. The input for sequencing was peripheral blood, taken on day 0 of AZD1222 vaccination. The receptors stem from an adult in good health. The CDR3 runs from the conserved cysteine through the conserved F or W. Each record gives: CDR3 DNA, CDR3 protein, clone size, V gene, D gene, J gene. D genes are given only for firm matches. The size of a clone is reported for some rows only, either as once, few or many, or as a class for expanded clones.

TGTGCCAGCAGTTACTCGCCGCCTGGAAACACCATATATTTT	CASSYSPPGNTIYF	-	TRBV6-2/TRBV6-3	-	TRBJ1-3
TGTGCCAGCAGTTCCGTGAGCTACGAGCAGTACTTC	CASSSVSYEQYF	-	TRBV2	-	TRBJ2-7
TGTGCCAGCAGCCCTAAAGAGACCCAGTACTTC	CASSPKETQYF	-	TRBV7-2	-	TRBJ2-5
TGTGCCAGTAGTATCTGGGACAGTAACTATGGCTACACCTTC	CASSIWDSNYGYTF	-	TRBV19	TRBD1	TRBJ1-2
TGTGCCAGCAGCTATAGGACAGACTCTGGCACAGATACGCAGTATTTT	CASSYRTDSGTDTQYF	-	TRBV5-5	-	TRBJ2-3
TGCGCCAGCAGGACAGGTAACACCGGGGAGCTGTTTTTT	CASRTGNTGELFF	-	TRBV5-1	-	TRBJ2-2
TGTGCCAGCAGTTTCGACAAGACAGCTCCCTATGGCTACACCTTC	CASSFDKTAPYGYTF	-	TRBV27	-	TRBJ1-2
TGCGCCAGCAGCACGGCTACATCGGGGGCTGAAGCTTTCTTT	CASSTATSGAEAFF	-	TRBV5-1	-	TRBJ1-1
TGTGCCAGCAGTTTAGTCCAATCTGAAGCTTTCTTT	CASSLVQSEAFF	-	TRBV12-3/TRBV12-4	-	TRBJ1-1
TGTGCCAGCAGTTTATTGGGGTCTGGGCCGGGCTACACCTTC	CASSLLGSGPGYTF	-	TRBV27	-	TRBJ1-2
TGTGCCAGTAGTATTCAGAGCTCTGGAAACACCATATATTTT	CASSIQSSGNTIYF	-	TRBV19	-	TRBJ1-3
TGTGCCAGCAGCAAAGCCCTCACCCTCACAGATACGCAGTATTTT	CASSKALTLTDTQYF	-	TRBV7-2	-	TRBJ2-3
TGTGCCAGCAGTTACTCGATCGGGGGAAACACCATATATTTT	CASSYSIGGNTIYF	once	TRBV6-5	-	TRBJ1-3
TGTGCCAGCAGCTTCGGACAGGGGGCCCGGCGCTACACCTTC	CASSFGQGARRYTF	-	TRBV5-8	TRBD1	TRBJ1-2
TGTGCCAGCAGCCCCCATTTGGGGGAGGGAACAGATACGCAGTATTTT	CASSPHLGEGTDTQYF	-	TRBV9	TRBD2	TRBJ2-3
TGTGCCAGCAGCCCGACAGGTCACACTGAAGCTTTCTTT	CASSPTGHTEAFF	few	TRBV7-9	-	TRBJ1-1
TGTGCCAGCAGCGATCGGGGATCGCGGCAGTTCTTC	CASSDRGSRQFF	-	TRBV3-1/TRBV3-2	-	TRBJ2-1
TGTGCCAGCAGCGTAGGACAAAGCAATCAGCCCCAGCATTTT	CASSVGQSNQPQHF	-	TRBV9	-	TRBJ1-5
TGCGCCAGCAGACCGCGGACAGGGATACGTATCAATGAGCAGTTCTTC	CASRPRTGIRINEQFF	-	TRBV5-1	TRBD1	TRBJ2-1
TGTGCCAGCAGTTACAGCGGGACTAGCGGGGTTTATACGCAGTATTTT	CASSYSGTSGVYTQYF	-	TRBV6-5	TRBD2	TRBJ2-3
TGTGCCAGCTCGGACCAAGCAGGGGTTGGAGAGCAGTTCTTC	CASSDQAGVGEQFF	few	TRBV7-9	-	TRBJ2-1
TGTGCCAGCAGTGCCCTAGCGAGAAACGAGCAGTACTTC	CASSALARNEQYF	-	TRBV27	-	TRBJ2-7
TGTGCCAGCAGTTACTCGATAGAGGAAGTGCGGGGTGGCTACACCTTC	CASSYSIEEVRGGYTF	few	TRBV6-5	-	TRBJ1-2
TGTGCCAGCAGCCCTCTCACTGAAGCTTTCTTT	CASSPLTEAFF	-	TRBV7-9	-	TRBJ1-1
TGTGCCAGCAGTTTCCTTGGACAGAATCAGCCCCAGCATTTT	CASSFLGQNQPQHF	-	TRBV27	-	TRBJ1-5
TGTGCCAGCAGTTCACCCCCACCCGGGGCGGGCGGCTACGAGCAGTACTTC	CASSSPPPGAGGYEQYF	-	TRBV27	-	TRBJ2-7
TGTGCCAGCAGCGTAGGGTCGGGACAAGCTATGGGCTACACCTTC	CASSVGSGQAMGYTF	-	TRBV9	-	TRBJ1-2
TGTGCCAGCAGCCAAGAGACAACGAGCTCCTACGAGCAGTACTTC	CASSQETTSSYEQYF	once	TRBV7-8	-	TRBJ2-7
TGTGCCAGCGCCTACTCCGGGCCCGAGGCGCACACCATATATTTT	CASAYSGPEAHTIYF	-	TRBV7-2	-	TRBJ1-3
TGTGCCAGCAGCGTAGCTGGGACCTACAATGAGCAGTTCTTC	CASSVAGTYNEQFF	-	TRBV9	-	TRBJ2-1
TGCAGTGCTAGTAAAACGGTGCATGAAAAACTGTTTTTT	CSASKTVHEKLFF	-	TRBV20-1	-	TRBJ1-4
TGTGCCAGCATCCAAGGAGGAACGAACACCATATATTTT	CASIQGGTNTIYF	-	TRBV6-5	-	TRBJ1-3
TGTGCCACCAGCAGAGGCAACAGACCAACTAATGAAAAACTGTTTTTT	CATSRGNRPTNEKLFF	once	TRBV15	-	TRBJ1-4
TGTGCCAGCAGCCAAGGGGATGGCTACACCTTC	CASSQGDGYTF	-	TRBV14	-	TRBJ1-2
TGTGCCAGCAGCATTGGGATTGGGACAGGGATCACTGAAGCTTTCTTT	CASSIGIGTGITEAFF	-	TRBV5-4	TRBD1	TRBJ1-1
TGTGCCAGCAGTTGGCTGGGAAGGTTCGTGCGATCACCCCTCCACTTT	CASSWLGRFVRSPLHF	-	TRBV6-2/TRBV6-3	-	TRBJ1-6
TGTGCCAGCAGTTACTCAGGGGCTCAAAACACTGAAGCTTTCTTT	CASSYSGAQNTEAFF	-	TRBV6-5	-	TRBJ1-1
TGCGCCAGCAGCCTGGAGAACGGGGGTTTCCCCCTCCACTTT	CASSLENGGFPLHF	-	TRBV4-1	-	TRBJ1-6
TGCGCCAGCAGCTCATTAGCGGGAGACGAGCAGTTCTTC	CASSSLAGDEQFF	-	TRBV5-1	TRBD2	TRBJ2-1